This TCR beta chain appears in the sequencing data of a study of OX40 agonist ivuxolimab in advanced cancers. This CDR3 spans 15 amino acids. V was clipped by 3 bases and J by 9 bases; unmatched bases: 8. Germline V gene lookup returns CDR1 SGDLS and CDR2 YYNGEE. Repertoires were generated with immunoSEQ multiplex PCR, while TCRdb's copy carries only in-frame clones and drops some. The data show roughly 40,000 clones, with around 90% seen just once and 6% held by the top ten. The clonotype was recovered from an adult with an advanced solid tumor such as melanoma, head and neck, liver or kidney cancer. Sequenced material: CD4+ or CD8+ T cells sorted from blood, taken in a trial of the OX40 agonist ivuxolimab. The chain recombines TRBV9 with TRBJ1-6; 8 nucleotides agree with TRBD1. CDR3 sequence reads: CASSAAGQVSSPLHF. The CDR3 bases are TGTGCCAGCAGCGCGGCGGGACAGGTCTCTTCACCCCTCCACTTT.